This T cell receptor (beta chain) was obtained from a study of blood T cells in healthy people across ages. Whole-study results and caveats: The study regarded diversity estimates from one million T cells as underestimates. Donors of long life had a larger count of naive CD4+ cells and greater diversity than aged donors.

This clonotype was observed a handful of times. Its target is unknown. Next came a second PCR, run for about 7 to 12 cycles, which used a sample-barcoded 5' primer along with a J-beta primer mix. A single record per CDR3 protein comes from TCRdb applying MiXCR to the 5' RACE reads. The sample shows about 1.7 million distinct CDR3 sequences, 28% of them seen only once. The germline CDR1 and CDR2 sequences are SGHDN and FVKESK. CDR3 length equals 14 residues. V dropped 4 bases and J dropped 0 bases, with 10 bases sitting between them. PBMCs, at least 7 million per sample, were isolated. The sample consisted of blood. The sequence derives from a woman aged 25 to 39 in good health. The chain links TRBV14 to TRBJ2-7; TRBD2 is a possible D gene (6 bases). CDR3: CASSPGSTSYEQYF. The CDR3 region has the DNA TGTGCCAGCAGCCCCGGGAGCACCTCCTACGAGCAGTACTTC.